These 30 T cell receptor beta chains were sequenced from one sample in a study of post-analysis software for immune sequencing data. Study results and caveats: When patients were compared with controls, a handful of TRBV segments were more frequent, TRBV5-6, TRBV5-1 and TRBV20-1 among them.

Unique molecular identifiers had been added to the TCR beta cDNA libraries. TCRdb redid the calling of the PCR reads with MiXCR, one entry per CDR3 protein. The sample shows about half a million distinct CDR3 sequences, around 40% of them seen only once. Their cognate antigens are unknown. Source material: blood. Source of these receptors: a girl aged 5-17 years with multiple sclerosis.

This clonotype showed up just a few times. CDR3 coding DNA: TGTGCCAGCAGCAACAGGGAGAGGGCTGAAGCTTTCTTT. It translates to CASSNRERAEAFF. This chain links TRBV7-2 with TRBJ1-1, with D perhaps matching TRBD1 (6 bases). From germline, CDR1 is SGHTA and CDR2 FQGNSA. Trimming cost V 5 bases and J 6 bases, with 13 bases left between them. There are 13 residues in the CDR3.

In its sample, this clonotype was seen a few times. The CDR3 here is CASSSSVGSYYNEQFF. The CDR3 coding sequence is TGCGCCAGCAGCTCCTCAGTCGGGAGCTACTACAATGAGCAGTTCTTC. This rearrangement joins TRBV4-1 to TRBJ2-1; possibly TRBD2 for D (6 bases). This CDR3 has 16 amino acids. CDR1 MGHRA and CDR2 YSYEKL come from the germline V gene. Trimming cost V 5 bases and J 3 bases, with 17 bases left between them.

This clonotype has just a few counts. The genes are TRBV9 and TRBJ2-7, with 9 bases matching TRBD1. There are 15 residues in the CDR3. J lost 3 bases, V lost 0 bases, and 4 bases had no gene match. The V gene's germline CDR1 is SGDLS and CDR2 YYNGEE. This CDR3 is CASSVGTGALYEQYF. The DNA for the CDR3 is TGTGCCAGCAGCGTAGGGACAGGGGCTCTCTACGAGCAGTACTTC. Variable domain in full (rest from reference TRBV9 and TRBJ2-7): DSGVTQTPKHLITATGQRVTLRCSPRSGDLSVYWYQQSLDQGLQFLIQYYNGEERAKGNILERFSAQQFPDLHSELNLSSLELGDSALYFCASSVGTGALYEQYFGPGTRLTVT.

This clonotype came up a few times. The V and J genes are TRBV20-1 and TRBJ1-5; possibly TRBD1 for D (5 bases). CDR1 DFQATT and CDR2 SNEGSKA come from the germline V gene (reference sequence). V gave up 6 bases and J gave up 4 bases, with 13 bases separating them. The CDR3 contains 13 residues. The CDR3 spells CSAKDNENQPQHF. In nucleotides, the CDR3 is TGCAGTGCAAAGGACAACGAGAATCAGCCCCAGCATTTT.

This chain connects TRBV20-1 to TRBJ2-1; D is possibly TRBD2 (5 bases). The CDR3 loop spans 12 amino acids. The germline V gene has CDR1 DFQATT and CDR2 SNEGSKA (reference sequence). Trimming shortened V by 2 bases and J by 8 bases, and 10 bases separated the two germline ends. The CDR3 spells CSARRLAHEQFF. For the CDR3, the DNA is TGCAGTGCTAGAAGGCTAGCCCATGAGCAGTTCTTC.

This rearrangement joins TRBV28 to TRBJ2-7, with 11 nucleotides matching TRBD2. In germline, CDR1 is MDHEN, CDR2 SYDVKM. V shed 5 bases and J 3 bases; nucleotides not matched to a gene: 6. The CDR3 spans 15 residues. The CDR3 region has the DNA TGTGCCAGCAGTCAAACTAGCGGGAGCATCTACGAGCAGTACTTC. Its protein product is CASSQTSGSIYEQYF.

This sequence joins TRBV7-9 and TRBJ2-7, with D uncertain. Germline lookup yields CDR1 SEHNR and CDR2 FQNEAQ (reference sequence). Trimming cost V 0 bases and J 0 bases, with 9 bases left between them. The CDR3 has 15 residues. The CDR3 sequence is CASSLAGHNSYEQYF. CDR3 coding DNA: TGTGCCAGCAGCTTAGCTGGTCACAACTCCTACGAGCAGTACTTC.

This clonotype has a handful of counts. The CDR3 spells CASSKGDSSMNTEAFF. CDR3 nucleotides: TGTGCCAGCAGCAAGGGGGACAGCTCCATGAACACTGAAGCTTTCTTT. The chain couples TRBV6-6 to TRBJ1-1, with TRBD1 matching 7 bases. The germline V gene has CDR1 MNHNY and CDR2 SVGAGI (reference sequence). This CDR3 comprises 16 residues. Trimming cost V 6 bases and J 0 bases; bases outside gene matches: 10.

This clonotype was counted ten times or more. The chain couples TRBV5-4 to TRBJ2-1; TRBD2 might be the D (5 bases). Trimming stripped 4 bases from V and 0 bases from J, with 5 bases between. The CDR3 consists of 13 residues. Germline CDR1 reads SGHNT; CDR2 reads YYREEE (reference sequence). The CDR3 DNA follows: TGTGCCAGCAGCGGGAGCTCCTACAATGAGCAGTTCTTC. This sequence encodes CASSGSSYNEQFF.

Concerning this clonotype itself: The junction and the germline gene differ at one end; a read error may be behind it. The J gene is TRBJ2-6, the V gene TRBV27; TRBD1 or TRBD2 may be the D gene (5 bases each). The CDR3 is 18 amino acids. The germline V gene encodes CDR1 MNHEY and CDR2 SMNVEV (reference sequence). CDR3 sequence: CASRISVGESSGANVLTF. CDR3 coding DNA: TGTGCTAGCAGAATCAGTGTGGGGGAGAGCTCTGGGGCCAACGTCCTGACTTTC.

The CDR3 DNA reads as TGTGCCAGCAGTTCGAGCGGGAGGAGAGATACGCAGTATTTT. This encodes CASSSSGRRDTQYF. The chain links TRBV12-3 or TRBV12-4 to TRBJ2-3; 9 bases align to TRBD2. Trimming at V came to 4 bases and at J to 5 bases, leaving 4 bases not matched to a gene. The CDR3 contains 14 residues.

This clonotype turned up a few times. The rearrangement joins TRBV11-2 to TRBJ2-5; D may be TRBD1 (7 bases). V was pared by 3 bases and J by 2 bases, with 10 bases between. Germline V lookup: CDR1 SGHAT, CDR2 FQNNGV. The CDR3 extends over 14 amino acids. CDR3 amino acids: CASSFRGVQETQYF. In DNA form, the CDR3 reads TGTGCCAGCAGCTTCAGGGGGGTTCAAGAGACCCAGTACTTC. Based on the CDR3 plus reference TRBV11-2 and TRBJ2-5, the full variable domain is EAGVAQSPRYKIIEKRQSVAFWCNPISGHATLYWYQQILGQGPKLLIQFQNNGVVDDSQLPKDRFSAERLKGVDSTLKIQPAKLEDSAVYLCASSFRGVQETQYFGPGTRLLVL.

The CDR3 DNA sequence: TGCAGCGTTGTAGAGGGCCCTGATTCACCCCTCCACTTT. Its protein is CSVVEGPDSPLHF. The gene calls are TRBV29-1 and TRBJ1-6; D uncertain. CDR1 and CDR2 (germline): SQVTM, ANQGSEA. The CDR3 runs 13 residues. Trimming took off 4 bases at V and 8 bases at J, with 12 bases between the two ends.

CDR3 DNA sequence: TGTGCCAGCAGCTCCTGCGGAACCTACGAGCAGTACTTC. Translated, it gives CASSSCGTYEQYF. The chain joins TRBV7-2 to TRBJ2-7; no reliable D call. The germline V gene encodes CDR1 SGHTA and CDR2 FQGNSA. This CDR3 has 13 residues. V lost 4 bases, J lost 2 bases, and 9 bases lay in between.

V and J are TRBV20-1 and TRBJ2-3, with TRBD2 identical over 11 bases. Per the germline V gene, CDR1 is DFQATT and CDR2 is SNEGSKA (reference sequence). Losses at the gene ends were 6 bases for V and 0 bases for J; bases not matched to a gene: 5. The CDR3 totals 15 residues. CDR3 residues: CSALWTSGSTDTQYF. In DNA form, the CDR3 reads TGCAGTGCCCTGTGGACTAGCGGGAGCACAGATACGCAGTATTTT.

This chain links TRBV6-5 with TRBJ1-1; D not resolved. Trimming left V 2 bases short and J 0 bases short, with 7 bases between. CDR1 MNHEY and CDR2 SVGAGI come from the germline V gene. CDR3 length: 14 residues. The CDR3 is CASSYMGMNTEAFF. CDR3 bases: TGTGCCAGCAGTTACATGGGGATGAACACTGAAGCTTTCTTT.

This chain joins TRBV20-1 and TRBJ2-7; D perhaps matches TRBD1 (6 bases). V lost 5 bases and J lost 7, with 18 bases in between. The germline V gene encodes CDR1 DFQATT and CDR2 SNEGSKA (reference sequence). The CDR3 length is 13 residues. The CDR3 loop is CSAGQFTGSEQYF. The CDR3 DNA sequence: TGCAGTGCTGGACAGTTCACAGGGAGTGAGCAGTACTTC.

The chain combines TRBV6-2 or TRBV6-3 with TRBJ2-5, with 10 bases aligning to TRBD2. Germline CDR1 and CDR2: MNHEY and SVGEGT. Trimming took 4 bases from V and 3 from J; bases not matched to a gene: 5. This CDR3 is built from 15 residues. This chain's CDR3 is CASSSTSGMKETQYF. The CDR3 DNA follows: TGTGCCAGCAGTTCCACTAGCGGGATGAAAGAGACCCAGTACTTC.

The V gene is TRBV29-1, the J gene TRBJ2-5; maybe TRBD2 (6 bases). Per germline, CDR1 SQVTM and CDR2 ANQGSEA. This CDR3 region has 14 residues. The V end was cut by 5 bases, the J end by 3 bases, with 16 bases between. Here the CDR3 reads CSVIGAGREETQYF. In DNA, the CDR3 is TGCAGCGTTATCGGGGCGGGACGGGAAGAGACCCAGTACTTC.

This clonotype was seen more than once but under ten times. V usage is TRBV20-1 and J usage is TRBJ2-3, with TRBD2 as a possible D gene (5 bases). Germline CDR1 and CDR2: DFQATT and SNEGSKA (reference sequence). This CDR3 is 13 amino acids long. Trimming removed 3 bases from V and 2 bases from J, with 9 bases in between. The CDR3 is CSARDSYTDTQYF. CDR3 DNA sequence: TGCAGTGCTAGGGACTCATACACAGATACGCAGTATTTT.

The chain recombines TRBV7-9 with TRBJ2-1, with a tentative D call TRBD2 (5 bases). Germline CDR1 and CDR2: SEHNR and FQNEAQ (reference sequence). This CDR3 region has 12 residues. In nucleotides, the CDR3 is TGTGTCGTGCGAGGGAGCCCCAATGAGCAGTTCTTC. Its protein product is CVVRGSPNEQFF.

The CDR3 here is CASSLGPGRAQPQHF. The CDR3 DNA follows: TGTGCCAGCAGCTTAGGCCCAGGGCGGGCTCAGCCCCAGCATTTT. The rearrangement uses TRBV7-9 and TRBJ1-5; D possibly corresponds to TRBD1 (5 bases). The germline V gene has CDR1 SEHNR and CDR2 FQNEAQ (reference sequence). This CDR3 comprises 15 residues. V lost 1 base and J 6 bases, leaving 13 bases between the germline ends.

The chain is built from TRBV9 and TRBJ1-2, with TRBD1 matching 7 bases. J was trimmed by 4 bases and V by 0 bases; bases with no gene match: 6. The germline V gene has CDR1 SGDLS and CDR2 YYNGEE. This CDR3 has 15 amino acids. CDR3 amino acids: CASSVDEGGGYGYTF. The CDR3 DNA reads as TGTGCCAGCAGCGTAGACGAAGGGGGCGGCTATGGCTACACCTTC.

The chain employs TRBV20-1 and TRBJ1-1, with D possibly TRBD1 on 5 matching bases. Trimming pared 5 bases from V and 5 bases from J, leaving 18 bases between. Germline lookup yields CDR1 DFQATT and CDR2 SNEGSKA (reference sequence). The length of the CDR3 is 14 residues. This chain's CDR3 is CSAPPNRRLTEAFF. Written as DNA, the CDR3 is TGCAGTGCTCCACCCAACAGGAGGCTGACTGAAGCTTTCTTT.

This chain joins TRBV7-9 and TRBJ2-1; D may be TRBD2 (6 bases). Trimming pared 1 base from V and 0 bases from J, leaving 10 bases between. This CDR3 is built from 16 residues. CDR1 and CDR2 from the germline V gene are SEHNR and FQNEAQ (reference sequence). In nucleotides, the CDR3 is TGTGCCAGCAGCTTAGAGGCGGGGTACTCCTACAATGAGCAGTTCTTC. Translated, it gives CASSLEAGYSYNEQFF.

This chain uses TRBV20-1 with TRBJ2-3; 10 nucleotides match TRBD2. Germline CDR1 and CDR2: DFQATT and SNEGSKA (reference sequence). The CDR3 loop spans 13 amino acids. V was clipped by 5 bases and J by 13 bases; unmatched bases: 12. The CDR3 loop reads CSASPSLAGEKYF. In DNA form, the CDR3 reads TGCAGTGCTTCTCCCAGCCTAGCGGGAGAAAAGTATTTT.

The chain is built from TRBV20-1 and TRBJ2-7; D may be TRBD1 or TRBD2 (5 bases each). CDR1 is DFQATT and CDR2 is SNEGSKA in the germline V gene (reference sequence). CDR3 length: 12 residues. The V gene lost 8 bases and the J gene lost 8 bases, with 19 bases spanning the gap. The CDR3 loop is CSTRDPTRKQYF. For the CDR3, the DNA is TGCAGTACTCGGGACCCTACTCGGAAGCAGTACTTC.

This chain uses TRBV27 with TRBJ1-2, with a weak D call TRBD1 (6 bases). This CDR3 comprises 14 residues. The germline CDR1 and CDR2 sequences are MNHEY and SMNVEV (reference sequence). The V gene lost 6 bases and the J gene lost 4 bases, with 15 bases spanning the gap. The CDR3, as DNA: TGTGCCAGCAGACACAGGGCGGAATCCTATGGCTACACCTTC. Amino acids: CASRHRAESYGYTF.

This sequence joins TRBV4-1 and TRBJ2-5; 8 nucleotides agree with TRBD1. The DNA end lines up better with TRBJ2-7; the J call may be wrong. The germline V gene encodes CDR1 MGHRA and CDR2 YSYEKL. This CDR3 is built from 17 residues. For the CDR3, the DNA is TGCGCCAGCAGCCAATCCCCGTTGGACAGGGCGTCCTACGAGCAGTACTTC. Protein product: CASSQSPLDRASYEQYF.

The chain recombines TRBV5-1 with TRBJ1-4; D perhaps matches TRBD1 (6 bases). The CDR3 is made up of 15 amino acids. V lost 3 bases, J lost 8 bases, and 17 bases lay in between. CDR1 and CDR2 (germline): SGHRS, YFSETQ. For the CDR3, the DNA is TGCGCCAGCAGCTGGATGACAGGTAGTTTGGAAAAACTGTTTTTT. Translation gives CASSWMTGSLEKLFF.